This entry features one TCR beta chain sequence. The specificity of this receptor is unknown. Base qualities are missing; no much larger clone stands one base away. The trial excluded patients who had a history of autoimmune disease or who were on systemic immunosuppression. Peripheral blood for TCR sequencing was collected from all dose cohorts at baseline, on cycle 4 day 1, and on cycle 7 day 1. Samples came from an open-label, multicenter, first-in-human phase I dose-escalation trial of ivuxolimab. Adults with locally advanced or metastatic head and neck squamous cell, hepatocellular, melanoma or renal cell carcinoma were enrolled in the trial. Before TCR sequencing, CD4+ T cells and CD8+ T cells were sorted from peripheral blood as separate populations. CDR1 and CDR2, per the germline V gene, are WSHSY and SAAADI. The CDR3 covers 13 residues, taking in both the cysteine and the phenylalanine. Of all the DNA, just the CDR3 is kept, 39 bases in frame from base 1. The junction shows trimming of 4 bases on V and 6 bases on J, plus 10 bases between the germline ends.

For sequencing of the TCRbeta CDR3 region, genomic DNA was extracted from the sorted cells. The immunoSEQ Assay was used for sequencing of TCRbeta CDR3 regions. TCRdb limited this immuneACCESS table to in-frame rearrangements with V and J called. A share of clones is missing; checked studies link under half to unresolved V genes, and the rest is unexplained. This sample is represented by 60,000 or so clones; about four fifths of them were singletons. The ten biggest clones cover 27% of the sample. This sample was included in a study of OX40 agonist ivuxolimab in advanced cancers. About the investigation overall: Ivuxolimab, which targeted the costimulatory receptor OX40 (CD134), was an agonistic, fully human IgG2 monoclonal antibody. Intravenous ivuxolimab was administered to patients every 2 weeks at six dose levels: 0.01, 0.1, 0.3, 1.5, 3 and 10 mg/kg. Among the approximately 54 dose-escalation patients, some 19 had hepatocellular carcinoma, 15 or so melanoma, 9 renal cell carcinoma and 9 head and neck cancer. The dose-escalation cohort was around 83% male with a mean age of 60 years, ranging from about 20 to 80. Partial responses occurred in three dose-escalation patients, of whom one had hepatocellular carcinoma and two had cutaneous melanoma. Prior anti-PD-1, anti-PD-L1 or anti-CTLA-4 therapy was permitted, and roughly two fifths of dose-escalation patients had received checkpoint inhibitors. The paper describes the monotherapy dose-escalation part (N of about 57 patients) of the phase I trial of ivuxolimab. The point of sequencing TCRbeta in the periphery was to test whether ivuxolimab changed TCR sequence diversity and drove clonal T-cell expansion.

Paper-wide results and their limitations: At doses from 0.1 to 3.0 mg/kg, clonal expansion was seen in both CD4+ and CD8+ blood T cells between baseline and week 6. After ivuxolimab, expanded clones were on average more numerous among CD8+ T cells than among CD4+ T cells. Low levels of normalized T-cell clonal expansion were also seen in some patients who did not respond. The antigen specificity of the peripheral T cells that underwent clonal expansion was not determined. In the 0.1-3.0 mg/kg groups, partial responders had among the lowest normalized peripheral clonal expansion, particularly in CD8+ T cells.

This clonotype was sampled from an adult with an advanced solid tumor such as melanoma, head and neck, liver or kidney cancer. The chain is assembled from TRBV10-2 and TRBJ1-5; matching of 6 bases hints at TRBD1 as the D gene. The sequenced sample was CD4+ or CD8+ T cells sorted from blood, obtained in a trial of the OX40 agonist ivuxolimab. CDR3 sequence: CASSAGEGQPQHF. The bases read TGCGCCAGCAGTGCAGGGGAAGGTCAGCCCCAGCATTTT.